This passage covers 7 T cell receptor beta chains from one sample sequenced in a study of shared clonotypes between healthy human individuals. Libraries were prepared by immunoSEQ multiplex PCR; TCRdb keeps only in-frame clonotypes and omits some of them. The sample lists 110,000 or so clones; over 65% were seen once. Sequenced: memory CD8+ T cells sorted from blood. As for subset: CD45RO+ cells pooled with CCR7-negative TemRA cells. The receptors derive from a woman in her 30s in good health.

The chain is built from TRBV19 and TRBJ2-7; D gene unclear. From germline, CDR1 is LNHDA and CDR2 SQIVND (reference sequence). The V end lost 4 bases, the J end lost 3 bases, and 13 bases lay between the germline ends. This CDR3 has 14 amino acids. The CDR3 reads CASSSGTVCYEQYF. The CDR3 DNA follows: TGTGCCAGTAGTAGTGGTACAGTGTGCTACGAGCAGTACTTC.

This clone showed up just once. The chain carries TRBV27 and TRBJ1-4; the match to TRBD1 covers 8 bases. Germline CDR1 and CDR2: MNHEY and SMNVEV (reference sequence). This CDR3 has 15 residues. Unmatched junction bases numbered 9, after V lost 5 bases and J lost 7 bases. CDR3 nucleotides: TGTGCCAGCAGTACGCAGGGGGCGCTTACTGAAAAACTGTTTTTT. This gives the protein CASSTQGALTEKLFF.

The chain joins TRBV11-1 to TRBJ2-7; 8 positions agree with TRBD2. In germline, CDR1 is SGHAT, CDR2 FQDESV (reference sequence). The V segment lost 2 bases and the J segment 1 base; nucleotides outside the gene matches: 13. The CDR3 is 18 amino acids. For the CDR3, the DNA is TGTGCCAGCAGCTTATTCGGTGGGGAGCGGGAGTCATCCTACGAGCAGTACTTC. This sequence encodes CASSLFGGERESSYEQYF.

The chain links TRBV6-4 to TRBJ2-2; maybe TRBD1 (6 bases). The length of the CDR3 is 14 residues. From germline, CDR1 is MRHNA and CDR2 SNTAGT. Trimming cost V 5 bases and J 3 bases, with 10 bases left between them. CDR3 region: CASSLGADTGELFF. CDR3 sequence (DNA): TGTGCCAGCAGTCTGGGGGCGGACACCGGGGAGCTGTTTTTT.

The chain joins TRBV27 to TRBJ2-1; possibly TRBD2 for D (6 bases). V was shortened by 2 bases and J by 3 bases, with 17 bases between the two germline ends. The CDR3 runs 17 residues. Germline CDR1 reads MNHEY; CDR2 reads SMNVEV (reference sequence). The CDR3 DNA reads TGTGCCAGCAGTTTAGCCCTCGAGCTAGCGAGCTACAATGAGCAGTTCTTC. Residues: CASSLALELASYNEQFF.

The chain joins TRBV19 to TRBJ2-2; TRBD2 agrees at 11 bases. This CDR3 is 16 amino acids long. The V gene end was trimmed by 7 bases and the J gene end by 3 bases; junction bases not matched to a gene: 7. The germline gives CDR1 LNHDA, CDR2 SQIVND (reference sequence). The CDR3 is CASTHSGREDTGELFF. CDR3 in DNA: TGTGCCAGTACCCATAGCGGGAGGGAGGACACCGGGGAGCTGTTTTTT.

Points on this clone: Possible read error: a much larger clone is one base away. This chain links TRBV11-2 with TRBJ2-7, with 10 bases lining up with TRBD2. Germline V gene data show CDR1 as SGHAT and CDR2 as FQNNGV. This CDR3 is 14 amino acids long. The CDR3 spells CVSSPLAGAYEQYF. In nucleotides, the CDR3 is TGTGTCAGCAGCCCTCTAGCGGGGGCATACGAGCAGTACTTC.